The entry that follows covers one T cell receptor beta chain sequence. Its antigen is undetermined. Profiled with immunoSEQ multiplex PCR; TCRdb holds only in-frame clones, not every one. The data show 200,000 or so clones, with about 94% seen just once and 9.2% held by the top ten. This entry is derived from a study of T cell responses to AZD1222 COVID-19 vaccine. Notes on the study in general: Targets within unmutated variant regions were reportedly found for nearly half of spike-specific TCRs.

Losses at the gene ends were 5 bases for V and 2 bases for J; bases not matched to a gene: 5. There are 14 residues in the CDR3. Germline V gene lookup returns CDR1 LNHNV and CDR2 YYDKDF (reference sequence). This specimen consisted of peripheral blood, obtained on day 0 of AZD1222 vaccination. This clonotype originated in an adult in good health. The V gene is TRBV15, the J gene TRBJ1-2; TRBD1 matches at 7 bases. The CDR3 is CATSSPDRNYGYTF. The CDR3 DNA reads TGTGCCACCAGCTCTCCGGACAGGAACTATGGCTACACCTTC.